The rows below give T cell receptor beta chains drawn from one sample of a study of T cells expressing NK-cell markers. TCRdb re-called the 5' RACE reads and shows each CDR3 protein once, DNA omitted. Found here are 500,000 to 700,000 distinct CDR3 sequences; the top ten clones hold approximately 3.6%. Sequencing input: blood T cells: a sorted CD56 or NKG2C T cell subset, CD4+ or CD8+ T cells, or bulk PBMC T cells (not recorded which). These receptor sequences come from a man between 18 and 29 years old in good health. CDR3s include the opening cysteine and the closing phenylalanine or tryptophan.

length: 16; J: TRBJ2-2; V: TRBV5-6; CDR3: CASSSYGWRNTGELFF
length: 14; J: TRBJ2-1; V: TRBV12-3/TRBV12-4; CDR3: CASSRTQGYNEQFF
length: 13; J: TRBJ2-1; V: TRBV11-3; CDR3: CASSHPNYNEQFF
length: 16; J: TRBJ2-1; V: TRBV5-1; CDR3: CASSLAAGMLPDEQFF
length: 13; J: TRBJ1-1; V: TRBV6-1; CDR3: CASSRTQGTEAFF
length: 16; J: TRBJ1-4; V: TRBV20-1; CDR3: CSAREGQGATNEKLFF
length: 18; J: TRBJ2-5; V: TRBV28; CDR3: CASSLLTLAGGHEETQYF
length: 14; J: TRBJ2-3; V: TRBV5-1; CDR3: CASMGGFSTDTQYF
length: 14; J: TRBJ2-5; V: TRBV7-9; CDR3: CASSWDRAGETQYF
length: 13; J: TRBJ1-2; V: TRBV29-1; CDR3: CSARGGAVDGYTF
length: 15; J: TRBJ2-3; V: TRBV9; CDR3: CASSVDGRQEDTQYF
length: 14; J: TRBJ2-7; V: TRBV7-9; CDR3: CASSRAGGQGEQYF
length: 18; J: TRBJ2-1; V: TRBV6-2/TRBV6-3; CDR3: CASSYAFGLAGLSQEQFF
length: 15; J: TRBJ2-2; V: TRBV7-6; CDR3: CASSYWTGVNGELFF
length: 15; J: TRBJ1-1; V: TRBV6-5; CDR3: CASSYSKSRGTEAFF
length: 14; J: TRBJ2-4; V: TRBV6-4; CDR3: CASTLGSGKNIQYF
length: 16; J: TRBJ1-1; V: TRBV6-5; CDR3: CASSYSSLQGNTEAFF
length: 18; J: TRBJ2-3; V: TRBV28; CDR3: CASTPPVRTGDTTDTQYF
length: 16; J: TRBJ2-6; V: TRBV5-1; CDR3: CASSSTRDSGANVLTF
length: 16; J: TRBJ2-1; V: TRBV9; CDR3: CASSHRTSGRGDEQFF
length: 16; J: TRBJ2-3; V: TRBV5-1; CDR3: CASSGVGLEVTDTQYF
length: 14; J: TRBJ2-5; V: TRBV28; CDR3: CASSPRSLGETQYF
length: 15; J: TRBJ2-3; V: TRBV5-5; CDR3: CASTIAGVPTDTQYF
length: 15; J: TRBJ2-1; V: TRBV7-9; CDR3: CASSLGASGNNEQFF
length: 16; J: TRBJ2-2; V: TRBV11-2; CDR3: CASSSRPGPNTGELFF
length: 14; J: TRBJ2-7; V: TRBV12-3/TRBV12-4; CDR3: CASSSARERYEQYF
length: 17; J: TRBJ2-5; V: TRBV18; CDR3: CASSPMILAGGQETQYF
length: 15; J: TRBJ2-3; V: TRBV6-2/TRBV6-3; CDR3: CASRTGGGSTDTQYF
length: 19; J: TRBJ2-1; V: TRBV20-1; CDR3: CSARPLASGGISSYNEQFF
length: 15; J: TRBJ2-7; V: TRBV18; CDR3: CASSPPGQGKNEQYF
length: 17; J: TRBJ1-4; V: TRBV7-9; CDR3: CASSLSLLGALDEKLFF
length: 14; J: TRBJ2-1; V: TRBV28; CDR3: CASSSGQGRDEQFF
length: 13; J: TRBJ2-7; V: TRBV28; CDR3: CASCGQGAREQYF
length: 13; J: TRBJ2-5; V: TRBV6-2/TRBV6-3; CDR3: CASSYRMQETQYF
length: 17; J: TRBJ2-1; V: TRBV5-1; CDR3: CASSSQGDKSSYNEQFF
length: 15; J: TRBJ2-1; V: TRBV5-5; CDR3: CASSPGTSYYNEQFF
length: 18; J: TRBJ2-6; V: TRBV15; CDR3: CATAGPDGGSSGANVLTF
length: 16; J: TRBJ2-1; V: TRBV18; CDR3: CASSFEVGPKYNEQFF
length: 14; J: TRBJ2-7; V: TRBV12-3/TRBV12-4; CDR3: CASRRVGIGSEQYF
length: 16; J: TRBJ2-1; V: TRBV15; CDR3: CATSRVTSEPYNEQFF
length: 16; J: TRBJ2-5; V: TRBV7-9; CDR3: CASSLQRDRGWKTQYF
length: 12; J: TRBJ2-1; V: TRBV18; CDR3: CASSFPRDSQFF
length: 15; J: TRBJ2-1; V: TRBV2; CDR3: CASRETGGPYNEQFF
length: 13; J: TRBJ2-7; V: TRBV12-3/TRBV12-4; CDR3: CASRGGVAYEQYF
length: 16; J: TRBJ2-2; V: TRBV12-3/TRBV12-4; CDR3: CASSAFGGRGTGELFF
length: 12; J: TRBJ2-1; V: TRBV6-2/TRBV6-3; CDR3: CASNPPRGKQFF
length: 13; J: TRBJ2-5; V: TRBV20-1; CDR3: CSASQTVQETQYF
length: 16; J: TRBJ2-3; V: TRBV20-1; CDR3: CSASSPWELFADTQYF
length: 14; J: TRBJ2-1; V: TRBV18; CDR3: CASSPTGFNNEQFF
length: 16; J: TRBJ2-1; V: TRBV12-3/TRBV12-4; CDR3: CASSLVLAGADNEQFF
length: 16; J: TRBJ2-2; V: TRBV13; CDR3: CASSPRGRGNTGELFF
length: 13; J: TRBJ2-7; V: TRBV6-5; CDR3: CASSYNRVEEQYF
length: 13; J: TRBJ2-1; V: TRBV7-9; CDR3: CASSLPLSNEQFF